This T cell receptor (beta chain) is drawn from a study of blood T cell repertoires in COVID-19 (TCRdb year 2020). Broadly, across the study: Samples covering the acute and convalescent phases of COVID-19 were provided by collaborators in the United States, Italy and Spain. The prospective study material was composed of cDNA or gDNA derived from T cells, B-cell-depleted T cells, or PBMCs. Subjects who had been exposed to COVID-19, were actively infected with it, or had recovered from it provided the deeply sampled blood TCRbeta repertoires that made up the dataset. The repertoires were released in a freely available public database intended as a resource for research on the immune response to SARS-CoV-2. The samples were drawn from two sources: the first 160 participants of the ongoing ImmuneRACE study, and 1,200 or so subjects contributed by 6 global collaborators. The sample metadata nearly always contained a de-identified subject ID, COVID-19 status, age in years and sex. Where available, HLA class I and class II types were taken from metadata supplied by the sample provider and were not determined by assay-based typing.

Study-wide findings and limitations: How much clinical and demographic metadata was included differed by source and by participant, and the metadata was provided uncurated.

On this clone: Which antigen it targets is not known. Base qualities are not provided; no much larger clone lies one nucleotide away.

TCRbeta CDR3 regions were amplified from genomic DNA using the immunoSEQ Assay, a bias-controlled multiplex PCR. The authors' pipeline ran thus. Within the assay, amplification of reference gene primers was used to estimate how many nucleated cells each sample contained. To quantify the absolute abundance of each unique TCRbeta CDR3 rearrangement, sequence reads were collapsed and filtered. For each sample, productive Simpson clonality was calculated as the square root of Simpson's diversity index across productive rearrangements. TCRdb re-hosts the immuneACCESS table, in-frame sequences only. Its copies lack some clones; in the studies checked, an unresolved V gene accounts for under half of them, and the cause for the rest is not known. V, J and clone size are those of that table, while D and trimming were read from the DNA. For this sample there are 150,000 to 200,000 clones; 70% to 90% appear just once. The ten top clones hold approximately 11% of the sample.

In Seattle, one collaborating source enrolled patients while the infection was active and tracked those patients longitudinally over the course of disease. The collaborating institutions used their own protocols to collect whole blood in K2EDTA tubes. For TCRbeta analysis, collaborator samples were shipped as frozen whole blood, as isolated PBMCs, or as DNA extracted from either sample type. The origin of this receptor is a woman aged 60-75 years with COVID-19, enrolled during active disease. The sequencing input was peripheral blood.

The DNA sequence follows: TGTGCCAGCAGCCCGGGGGGAGGAGGCAATCAGCCCCAGCATTTT. This is translated as CASSPGGGGNQPQHF. The V and J genes are TRBV7-9 and TRBJ1-5; TRBD1 is a possible D gene, resting on 5 matching bases. Trimming costs V 5 bases and J 2 bases, and their ends lie 13 bases apart. Its CDR3 holds 15 amino acids, cysteine through phenylalanine. CDR3 DNA only is kept here, 45 bases in frame from base 1. Via the germline V gene (reference sequence), CDR1 is SEHNR and CDR2 FQNEAQ.